This entry features one TCR beta chain sequence. Extracted RNA was reverse transcribed into cDNA, the sequencing template. Libraries were prepared by immunoSEQ multiplex PCR; TCRdb keeps only in-frame clonotypes and omits some of them. The sample consists of roughly 180,000 clones, about 51% of them appearing once. This CDR3 is built from 11 residues. From germline, CDR1 is MGHDK and CDR2 SYGVNS. Trimming left V 8 bases short and J 5 bases short, with 9 bases between. The sample originates from a study of CD8+ T cells in alopecia areata. Treatment specified: oral pan-JAK inhibitor, 5-10 mg twice daily.

The sequence was obtained from a human donor with alopecia areata. The starting material was CD8+ T cells sorted from blood, obtained around week 53, from a patient treated with tofacitinib. V gene TRBV25-1 combines with J gene TRBJ1-1; D is undetermined. The CDR3 loop reads CASVARTEAFF. DNA for the CDR3: TGTGCCAGCGTCGCAAGAACTGAAGCTTTCTTT.